Listed below are T cell receptor beta chains from one sample, sequenced in a study of cytomegalovirus exposure and HLA in healthy donors. The protocol was immunoSEQ multiplex PCR, while the TCRdb copy is restricted to in-frame clones and leaves out a portion. The table shows about 180,000 clones, with around 79% occurring only once. Sequenced sample: PBMCs. All receptors come from a woman aged 40 to 50 in good health and CMV-seronegative. The CDR3 runs from the conserved cysteine through the conserved F or W. The D gene is left open where the match is weak. Not all rows give a size; the values are once, few, many and, for expanded clones, a class.

V,J,D,size,DNA,CDR3
TRBV30,TRBJ1-3,TRBD1,-,TGTGCCTGGAGGCACACAGGGGGCGCGGGAAACACCATATATTTT,CAWRHTGGAGNTIYF
TRBV2,TRBJ1-5,TRBD1,few,TGTGCCAGCACCCCCGGACAGGGCGGTCAGCCCCAGCATTTT,CASTPGQGGQPQHF
TRBV6-5,TRBJ2-1,TRBD2,once,TGTGCCAGCAGATATAGCGGGAGGGCCGACTATGAGCAGTTCTTC,CASRYSGRADYEQFF
TRBV2,TRBJ2-1,TRBD2,few,TGTGCCAGCAGTAGCGGGAGGGCGTATGGAAATGAGCAGTTCTTC,CASSSGRAYGNEQFF
TRBV11-2,TRBJ2-3,-,-,TGTGCCAGCAGCTTAATTGTGTCTAGCACAGATACGCAGTATTTT,CASSLIVSSTDTQYF
TRBV29-1,TRBJ1-4,-,once,TGCAGCAGACATTATGGGGAGGGGTCTGAAAAACTGTTTTTT,CSRHYGEGSEKLFF
TRBV28,TRBJ1-3,TRBD1,-,TGTGCCAGCAGCTCGGGACAGGAGAGGAACACCATATATTTT,CASSSGQERNTIYF
TRBV19,TRBJ1-4,TRBD1,-,TGTGCCAGTAGTACAGGGGGCACGGCTAATGAAAAACTGTTTTTT,CASSTGGTANEKLFF
TRBV6-1,TRBJ2-3,-,-,TGTGCCAGCTGCAGGGAATCAACAGATACGCAGTATTTT,CASCRESTDTQYF
TRBV7-9,TRBJ2-4,TRBD2,-,TGTGCCAGCAGCTTCGGACTAGCGGAACGGGGTCACGTTCAGTACTTC,CASSFGLAERGHVQYF
TRBV28,TRBJ1-1,-,-,TGTGCCAGCAGTACGGCAGGGAACACTGAAGCTTTCTTT,CASSTAGNTEAFF
TRBV7-3,TRBJ2-7,TRBD2,-,TGTGCCAGCAGCTCCAATCCTAGCGGAAAGCAGTACTTC,CASSSNPSGKQYF
TRBV19,TRBJ1-2,-,-,TGTGCCAGTAGTAGGAGGGACTACTATGGCTACACCTTC,CASSRRDYYGYTF
TRBV9,TRBJ2-3,-,once,TGTGCCAGCAGCGAGCACACAGATACGCAGTATTTT,CASSEHTDTQYF
TRBV5-4,TRBJ2-5,TRBD2,-,TGTGCCAGCAGCCTCCTACTAGCGGGGGGCTCCCTTACCCAAGAGACCCAGTACTTC,CASSLLLAGGSLTQETQYF
TRBV5-6,TRBJ2-7,TRBD1,-,TGTGCCAGCAGCTTAGGACTTACGGGACAGGGTGTTGAGGAGCAGTACTTC,CASSLGLTGQGVEEQYF
TRBV19,TRBJ2-5,TRBD2,-,TGTGCCAGTAGTATAAGCGGGAGGGCCCAATTTCGAGAGACCCAGTACTTC,CASSISGRAQFRETQYF
TRBV6-5,TRBJ2-7,-,few,TGTGCCAGCAGTTACTCATGGTCAGGTGGGTCCTACGAGCAGTACTTC,CASSYSWSGGSYEQYF